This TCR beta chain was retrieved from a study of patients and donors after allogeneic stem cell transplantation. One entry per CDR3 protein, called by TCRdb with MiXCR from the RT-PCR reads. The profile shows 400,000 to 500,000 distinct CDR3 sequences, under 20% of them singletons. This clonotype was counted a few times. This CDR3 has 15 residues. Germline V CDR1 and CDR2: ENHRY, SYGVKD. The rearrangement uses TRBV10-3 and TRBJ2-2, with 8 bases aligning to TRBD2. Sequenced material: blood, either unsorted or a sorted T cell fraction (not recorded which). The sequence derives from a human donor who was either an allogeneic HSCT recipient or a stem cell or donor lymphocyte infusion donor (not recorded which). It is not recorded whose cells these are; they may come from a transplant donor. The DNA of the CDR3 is TGTGCTTCAGCGGGGGCCACAGCGAACACCGGGGAGCTGTTTTTT. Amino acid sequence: CASAGATANTGELFF.